The 14 T cell receptor beta chains reported below all come from one sample, sequenced in a study of blood T cells in healthy people across ages. Through a sample-barcoded 5' primer and a J-beta primer mix, a second PCR was run for roughly 6 to 12 cycles. TCRdb analysed the 5' RACE reads with MiXCR anew, one entry per CDR3 protein. The table shows hundreds of thousands of distinct CDR3 sequences, with 24% occurring only once. The sample also formed part of further work on T cells of mothers and their children.

Sequenced: blood. Receptors were obtained from a boy between 10 and 17 years old in good health.

This clonotype was detected ten times or more. V and J are TRBV5-5 and TRBJ2-5; D uncertain. CDR1 SGHKS and CDR2 YYEKEE come from the germline V gene (reference sequence). The V gene lost 2 bases and the J gene lost 10 bases, with 12 bases spanning the gap. This CDR3 has 12 residues. The CDR3 DNA reads TGTGCCAGCAGCTTTCCGCGAGAGGTCCAGTACTTC. As protein: CASSFPREVQYF. The full variable domain, rest sourced from reference TRBV5-5 and TRBJ2-5, is DAGVTQSPTHLIKTRGQQVTLRCSPISGHKSVSWYQQVLGQGPQFIFQYYEKEERGRGNFPDRFSARQFPNYSSELNVNALLLGDSALYLCASSFPREVQYFGPGTRLLVL.

This clonotype was observed a handful of times. The chain has TRBV4-1 and TRBJ1-5, with D unresolved. V lost 4 bases and J 0 bases, leaving 10 bases between the germline ends. CDR3 length: 15 amino acids. Germline-derived CDR1 and CDR2 are MGHRA and YSYEKL. The DNA for the CDR3 is TGCGCCAGCAGCCTAACGGAATATAGCAATCAGCCCCAGCATTTT. Translating gives CASSLTEYSNQPQHF.

The CDR3, as DNA: TGTGCCAGCAGCCATGTCAAGGGGGTGGGGACCCAGTACTTC. Protein product: CASSHVKGVGTQYF. The chain has TRBV3-1 and TRBJ2-5; a possible D gene is TRBD1 (6 bases). Trimming removed 3 bases from V and 7 bases from J, with 15 bases in between. The CDR3 sequence is 14 residues long. CDR1 and CDR2 from the germline V gene are LGHDT and YNNKEL (reference sequence).

The gene calls are TRBV19 and TRBJ1-1, with D maybe TRBD1 (5 bases). Germline V gives CDR1 LNHDA, CDR2 SQIVND (reference sequence). CDR3 length: 13 amino acids. DNA of the CDR3: TGTGCGCCGGGGCTCCTTGGGGGTACTGAAGCTTTCTTT. Translation gives CAPGLLGGTEAFF.

This clonotype has more than one count but fewer than ten. The V and J genes are TRBV21-1 and TRBJ2-3. TRBV21-1 is shown as a pseudogene. The CDR3 contains 18 residues. CDR3 nucleotides: TGTGCCAGCAGCAAAGTAAGCTTCGGGCAGCCAAGAACAGATACGCAGTATTTT. This codes for CASSKVSFGQPRTDTQYF.

This clonotype has a count of ten or more. The chain joins TRBV7-2 to TRBJ2-1; 9 bases align to TRBD1. The CDR3 is 15 residues long. Germline assignment: CDR1 SGHTA and CDR2 FQGNSA. The junction had 6 bases not matched to a gene; V was cut back by 5 bases and J by 4 bases. The DNA for the CDR3 is TGTGCCAGCAGCCCACGGACAGGGGCATACAATGAGCAGTTCTTC. It codes for CASSPRTGAYNEQFF.

This clonotype was observed many times. The chain employs TRBV7-9 and TRBJ1-4; no definite D call. V was cut by 2 bases and J by 0 bases, with 4 bases left in between. In germline, CDR1 is SEHNR, CDR2 FQNEAQ (reference sequence). CDR3 length: 14 amino acids. The CDR3 protein is CASSLRSTNEKLFF. The CDR3 bases are TGTGCCAGCAGCTTAAGATCAACTAATGAAAAACTGTTTTTT. The full variable domain, its missing parts supplied by reference TRBV7-9 and TRBJ1-4, is DTGVSQNPRHKITKRGQNVTFRCDPISEHNRLYWYRQTLGQGPEFLTYFQNEAQLEKSRLLSDRFSAERPKGSFSTLEIQRTEQGDSAMYLCASSLRSTNEKLFFGSGTQLSVL.

This clonotype came up a few times. This sequence joins TRBV29-1 and TRBJ1-1; D unclear. The CDR3 is 11 amino acids. CDR1 is SQVTM, CDR2 ANQGSEA, per germline. Trimming removed 7 bases at V and 1 base at J, with 7 bases between. CDR3: CSGRENTEAFF. The CDR3, as DNA: TGCAGCGGGAGGGAGAACACTGAAGCTTTCTTT.

The rearrangement uses TRBV7-2 and TRBJ2-7; D unclear. The CDR3 spans 14 residues. V lost 1 base to trimming and J lost 6 bases, with 13 bases between them. The germline V gene has CDR1 SGHTA and CDR2 FQGNSA. The CDR3 protein is CASSLEVFAREQYF. In nucleotides, the CDR3 is TGTGCCAGCAGCTTAGAAGTTTTTGCTCGCGAGCAGTACTTC.

The chain is built from TRBV20-1 and TRBJ2-2; 8 bases line up with TRBD1. V trimming: 8 bases; J trimming: 5 bases; junction bases outside the gene matches: 13. CDR1 and CDR2 (germline): DFQATT, SNEGSKA (reference sequence). This CDR3 is built from 15 residues. The CDR3 nucleotides read TGCAGTACCGACCAGGGGGCTCGGGAAACCGGGGAGCTGTTTTTT. As protein: CSTDQGARETGELFF.

This clonotype was counted between two and nine times. The chain uses TRBV14 and TRBJ2-3, with a possible D match to TRBD2 (6 bases). CDR3 length equals 16 residues. Germline CDR1 SGHDN, CDR2 FVKESK. The V end lost 1 base, the J end lost 2 bases, and 13 bases lay between the germline ends. The CDR3 bases are TGTGCCAGCAGCCAAGGTACTAGCAGATACACAGATACGCAGTATTTT. It yields the protein CASSQGTSRYTDTQYF.

The chain uses TRBV7-2 and TRBJ1-1, with TRBD1 identical over 7 bases. CDR1 and CDR2 (germline): SGHTA, FQGNSA. Trimming removed 3 bases from V and 6 bases from J; junction bases left unmatched: 10. This CDR3 has 15 residues. CDR3 sequence (DNA): TGTGCCAGCAGCTTCCCGGGGGCAGGGGGGGCTGAAGCTTTCTTT. It is translated as CASSFPGAGGAEAFF.

As for this clonotype: Given a much more abundant clone one base away, this may be a read error. The chain carries TRBV3-1 and TRBJ2-5; TRBD2 matches at 9 bases. Germline CDR1 reads LGHDT; CDR2 reads YNNKEL (reference sequence). V trimming: 5 bases; J trimming: 1 base; junction bases outside the gene matches: 5. CDR3 length: 15 residues. CDR3 amino acids: CASSSRTSVQETQYF. The DNA of the CDR3 is TGTGCCAGCAGCTCCCGGACTAGCGTCCAAGAGACCCAGTACTTC.

The chain is built from TRBV10-3 and TRBJ2-5; D possibly corresponds to TRBD2 (6 bases). The CDR3 totals 13 residues. V was cut by 8 bases and J by 5 bases, with 15 bases left in between. CDR1 is ENHRY, CDR2 SYGVKD, per germline. The CDR3 DNA sequence: TGTGCCATCGGGTTGGGGGGAGTCGAGACCCAGTACTTC. It specifies CAIGLGGVETQYF.